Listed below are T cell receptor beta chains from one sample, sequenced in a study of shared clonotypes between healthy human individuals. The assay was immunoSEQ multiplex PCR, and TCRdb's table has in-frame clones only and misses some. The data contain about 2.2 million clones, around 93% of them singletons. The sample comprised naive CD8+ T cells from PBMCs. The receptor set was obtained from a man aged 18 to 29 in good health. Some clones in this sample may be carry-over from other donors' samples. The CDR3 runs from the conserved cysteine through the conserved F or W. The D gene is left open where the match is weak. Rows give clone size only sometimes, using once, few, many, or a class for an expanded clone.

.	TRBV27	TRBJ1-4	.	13	TGTGCCAGCAGTGGGAGGGGCCATGAAAAACTGTTTTTT	CASSGRGHEKLFF
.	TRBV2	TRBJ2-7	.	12	TGTGCCAGCACCGGTGCGGTTTACGAGCAGTACTTC	CASTGAVYEQYF
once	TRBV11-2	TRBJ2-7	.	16	TGTGCCAGCAGCCACACCCGTTCCGGGACAAGATACGAGCAGTACTTC	CASSHTRSGTRYEQYF
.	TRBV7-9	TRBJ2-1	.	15	TGTGCCAGCAGCTTACTGACGGGCTACCACAATGAGCAGTTCTTC	CASSLLTGYHNEQFF
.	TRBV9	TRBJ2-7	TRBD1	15	TGTGCCAGCAGCTCAGACAGGGGGGCGAAGAGCGAGCAGTACTTC	CASSSDRGAKSEQYF
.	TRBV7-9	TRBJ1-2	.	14	TGTGCCAGCAGCCCTTCTCCTGCGAACTATGGCTACACCTTC	CASSPSPANYGYTF
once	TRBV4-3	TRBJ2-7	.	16	TGCGCCAGCAGCCAAGATAGGGGGAGCGCGTTCTACGAGCAGTACTTC	CASSQDRGSAFYEQYF
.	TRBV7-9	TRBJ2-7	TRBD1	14	TGTGCCAGCAGCCCCCCGGGACAGACCTACGAGCAGTACTTC	CASSPPGQTYEQYF
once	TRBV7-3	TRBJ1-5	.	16	TGTGCCAGCAGCTTCTGGATGGACAGTAGCAATCAGCCCCAGCATTTT	CASSFWMDSSNQPQHF
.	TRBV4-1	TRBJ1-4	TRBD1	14	TGCGCCAGCAGCCTGGGACAGGGGGAGGAAAAACTGTTTTTT	CASSLGQGEEKLFF
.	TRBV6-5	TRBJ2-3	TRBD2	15	TGTGCCAGCAGTTACGGCGGGAGGAGGGCAGATACGCAGTATTTT	CASSYGGRRADTQYF
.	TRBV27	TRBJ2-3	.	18	TGTGCCAGCAGTTTATGGGGCTACGGCGGTGCTAGCACAGATACGCAGTATTTT	CASSLWGYGGASTDTQYF
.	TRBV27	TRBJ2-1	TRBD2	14	TGTGCCAGCAGTGGCGGGAGGGCCGGGGATGAGCAGTTCTTC	CASSGGRAGDEQFF
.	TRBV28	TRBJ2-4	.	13	TGTGCCAGCAGTTTGGTTCTCAAGGAGATTCAGTACTTC	CASSLVLKEIQYF
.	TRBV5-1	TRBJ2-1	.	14	TGCGCCAGCAGCTTAGGTCTCGGCCCTCCTGAGCAGTTCTTC	CASSLGLGPPEQFF
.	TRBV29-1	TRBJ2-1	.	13	TGCAGCGCCGCAGGGTTCTCGCTCAATGAGCAGTTCTTC	CSAAGFSLNEQFF
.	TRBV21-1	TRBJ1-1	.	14	TGTGCCAGCAGCAAAGAGAGCAGTCTAACTGAAGCTTTCTTT	CASSKESSLTEAFF
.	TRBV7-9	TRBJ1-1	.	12	TGTGCCAGCAGCCGAGGCCGGGCTGAAGCTTTCTTT	CASSRGRAEAFF
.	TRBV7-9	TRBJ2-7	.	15	TGTGCCAGCAGCTCAACGAGGTTGAGCTCCTACGAGCAGTACTTC	CASSSTRLSSYEQYF
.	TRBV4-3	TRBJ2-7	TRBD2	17	TGCGCCAGCAGCCAAGATTATCAGGCTAGCGGATCCTACGAGCAGTACTTC	CASSQDYQASGSYEQYF
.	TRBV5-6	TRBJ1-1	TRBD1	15	TGTGCCAGCAGCGCCCCGGGACAGGGAGGCACTGAAGCTTTCTTT	CASSAPGQGGTEAFF
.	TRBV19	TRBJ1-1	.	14	TGTGCCAGTAGTATCGCTGCGGCGGGCACTGAAGCTTTCTTT	CASSIAAAGTEAFF
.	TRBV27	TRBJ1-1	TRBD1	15	TGTGCCAGCAGCCGTAGGGACAGAAGCAACACTGAAGCTTTCTTT	CASSRRDRSNTEAFF
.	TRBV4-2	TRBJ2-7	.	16	TGTGCCAGCAGCCAAAGTGACGCCAGGGGAAGAGACGAGCAGTACTTC	CASSQSDARGRDEQYF
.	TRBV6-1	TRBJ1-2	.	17	TGTGCCAGCAGTGAAGCCCTTCAGGACCGAGAAGTCTATGGCTACACCTTC	CASSEALQDREVYGYTF
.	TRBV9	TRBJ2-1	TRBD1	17	TGTGCCAGCAGCGTAAGTCCGGAACAGGGGGCCTACAATGAGCAGTTCTTC	CASSVSPEQGAYNEQFF
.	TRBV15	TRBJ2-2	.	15	TGTGCCACCAGCAGAGCCCTTCCGAACACCGGGGAGCTGTTTTTT	CATSRALPNTGELFF
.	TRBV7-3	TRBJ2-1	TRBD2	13	TGTGCCAGCGGACTAGCGCCCTACAATGAGCAGTTCTTC	CASGLAPYNEQFF
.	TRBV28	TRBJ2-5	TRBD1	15	TGTGCCAGCAGACAGACAGGGGGGGAGCAAGAGACCCAGTACTTC	CASRQTGGEQETQYF
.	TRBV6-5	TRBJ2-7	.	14	TGTGCCAGCAGTAAATATCGTGCGCCCTACGAGCAGTACTTC	CASSKYRAPYEQYF
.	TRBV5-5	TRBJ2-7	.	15	TGTGCCAGCAGCTTGTTAATTTGGGGTTCGCGCGAGCAGTACTTC	CASSLLIWGSREQYF
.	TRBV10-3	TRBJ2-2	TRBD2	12	TGTGCCATTCGGGAGGTCACCGGGGAGCTGTTTTTT	CAIREVTGELFF
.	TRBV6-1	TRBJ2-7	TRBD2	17	TGTGCCAGCAGTGTAAGAAGCGGGAGGGTCAGCTCCTACGAGCAGTACTTC	CASSVRSGRVSSYEQYF
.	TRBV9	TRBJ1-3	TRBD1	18	TGTGCCAGCAGCGGCCGTCCGGGACAGGGGGCATCTGGAAACACCATATATTTT	CASSGRPGQGASGNTIYF
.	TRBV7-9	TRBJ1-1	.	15	TGTGCCAGCAGCTTAGGGGGGCCGGTGAACACTGAAGCTTTCTTT	CASSLGGPVNTEAFF
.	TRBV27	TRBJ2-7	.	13	TGTGCCAGCAGTTTGAGCGGCCCCTACGAGCAGTACTTC	CASSLSGPYEQYF
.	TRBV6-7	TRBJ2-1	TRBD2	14	TGTGCCAGCCGGTGGGGGGAGGGCCCCCATGAGCAGTTCTTC	CASRWGEGPHEQFF
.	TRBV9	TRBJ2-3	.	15	TGTGCCAGCAGCGGTGAGGGACACAGCACAGATACGCAGTATTTT	CASSGEGHSTDTQYF